These 21 T cell receptor beta chains share one sample of origin, sequenced in a study of shared clonotypes between healthy human individuals. The protocol was immunoSEQ multiplex PCR, while the TCRdb copy is restricted to in-frame clones and leaves out a portion. The sample lists around 1,000,000 clones; roughly 77% were seen once. Sequencing used memory CD4+ T cells from PBMCs. Subset described: CD45RA-negative fraction. The receptors derive from a man younger than 30 in good health. Some clones in this sample may be carry-over from other donors' samples.

Points on this clone: The sample holds other DNA sequences that translate to the same CDR3. The chain combines TRBV30 with TRBJ1-5; D may be TRBD1 (5 bases). The CDR3 runs 13 residues. Germline CDR1 and CDR2: GTSNPN and SVGIG (reference sequence). Trimming removed 2 bases from V and 3 bases from J, with 8 bases in between. The CDR3 nucleotides read TGTGCCTGGAGTAGGGGCCCCAATCAGCCCCAGCATTTT. It codes for CAWSRGPNQPQHF.

CDR3 in amino acids: CASTRTVGLAGYIQYF. CDR3 DNA: TGTGCCAGCACCCGAACCGTCGGACTAGCGGGATACATTCAGTACTTC. The chain joins TRBV28 to TRBJ2-4; 12 nucleotides align to TRBD2. From germline, CDR1 is MDHEN and CDR2 SYDVKM. J gave up 8 bases and V 7 bases, and 12 bases lay outside the gene matches. The CDR3 extends over 16 amino acids.

This chain connects TRBV5-1 to TRBJ2-2, with TRBD1 matching over 10 bases. Trimming at V came to 4 bases and at J to 5 bases, leaving 5 bases not matched to a gene. CDR1 SGHRS and CDR2 YFSETQ come from the germline V gene. CDR3 size: 15 residues. CDR3 nucleotide sequence: TGCGCCAGCAGCCGGGGACAGGGGCGGACCGGGGAGCTGTTTTTT. This gives the protein CASSRGQGRTGELFF.

CDR3 amino acids: CASSLPPSGAGELFF. As DNA, the CDR3 is TGTGCCAGCAGTCTTCCCCCTAGTGGCGCCGGGGAGCTGTTTTTT. This chain links TRBV27 with TRBJ2-2; no reliable D call. V was shortened by 5 bases and J by 6 bases, with 16 bases between the two germline ends. The CDR3 consists of 15 residues. Germline V CDR1 and CDR2: MNHEY, SMNVEV (reference sequence).

This rearrangement joins TRBV11-2 to TRBJ2-5; 12 bases agree with TRBD2. The CDR3 extends over 16 amino acids. Germline V lookup: CDR1 SGHAT, CDR2 FQNNGV. V lost 5 bases to trimming and J lost 5 bases; unmatched junction nucleotides: 9. CDR3: CASSQRTSGMSETQYF. The CDR3 DNA sequence: TGTGCCAGCAGCCAACGGACTAGCGGGATGTCGGAGACCCAGTACTTC. Together with reference TRBV11-2 and TRBJ2-5, the CDR3 gives the full variable domain: EAGVAQSPRYKIIEKRQSVAFWCNPISGHATLYWYQQILGQGPKLLIQFQNNGVVDDSQLPKDRFSAERLKGVDSTLKIQPAKLEDSAVYLCASSQRTSGMSETQYFGPGTRLLVL.

The chain is built from TRBV5-1 and TRBJ2-1, with TRBD2 identical over 12 bases. Germline CDR1 reads SGHRS; CDR2 reads YFSETQ. Trimming took 4 bases from V and 5 from J; bases not matched to a gene: 7. This CDR3 has 16 residues. The CDR3 loop reads CASSLRTSGTNNEQFF. The CDR3, as DNA: TGCGCCAGCAGCCTACGGACTAGCGGGACTAACAATGAGCAGTTCTTC. The full variable domain, with the rest looked up from reference TRBV5-1 and TRBJ2-1, is KAGVTQTPRYLIKTRGQQVTLSCSPISGHRSVSWYQQTPGQGLQFLFEYFSETQRNKGNFPGRFSGRQFSNSRSEMNVSTLELGDSALYLCASSLRTSGTNNEQFFGPGTRLTVL.

This chain links TRBV4-1 with TRBJ1-2; D perhaps matches TRBD1 (6 bases). CDR1 and CDR2 (germline): MGHRA, YSYEKL. The CDR3 has 15 residues. With 4 bases removed from V and 6 bases from J, the gap between germline ends came to 18 bases. The CDR3, as DNA: TGCGCCAGCAGCCTCGCTGGCGGGGGCTGGGATGGCTACACCTTC. It is translated as CASSLAGGGWDGYTF.

The chain uses TRBV7-9 and TRBJ2-1, with 11 bases fitting TRBD2. Trimming removed 5 bases from V and 4 bases from J; junction bases left unmatched: 10. The CDR3 consists of 17 residues. Germline loops: CDR1 SEHNR, CDR2 FQNEAQ (reference sequence). DNA for the CDR3: TGTGCCAGCAGCCGTAGCGGGAGGGCCGTGCAGTACAATGAGCAGTTCTTC. This gives the protein CASSRSGRAVQYNEQFF.

This clone appeared a few times. CDR3 DNA sequence: TGTGCCAGTAGTGCCCCCGGACAGTCCTACGAGCAGTACTTC. Residues: CASSAPGQSYEQYF. This chain joins TRBV19 and TRBJ2-7; maybe TRBD1 (6 bases). Germline V gene sequence: CDR1 LNHDA, CDR2 SQIVND (reference sequence). The length of the CDR3 is 14 residues. The V and J ends lost 5 bases and 1 base respectively, with 12 bases between them.

This chain uses TRBV28 with TRBJ1-4; D may be TRBD1 (6 bases). V lost 5 bases and J 5 bases, leaving 12 bases between the germline ends. Germline assignment: CDR1 MDHEN and CDR2 SYDVKM. The CDR3 runs 14 residues. CDR3 sequence (DNA): TGTGCCAGCAGTCCACGGACAGAAAATGAAAAACTGTTTTTT. As protein: CASSPRTENEKLFF. Looking up the rest from reference TRBV28 and TRBJ1-4 gives the full variable domain: DVKVTQSSRYLVKRTGEKVFLECVQDMDHENMFWYRQDPGLGLRLIYFSYDVKMKEKGDIPEGYSVSREKKERFSLILESASTNQTSMYLCASSPRTENEKLFFGSGTQLSVL.

As concerns this clone: Other DNA sequences in the sample encode the same CDR3. The V and J genes are TRBV18 and TRBJ1-5; D is unclear. The germline gives CDR1 KGHSH, CDR2 LQKENI. The length of the CDR3 is 14 residues. V dropped 2 bases and J dropped 3 bases, with 8 bases sitting between them. CDR3 amino acids: CASSPGNSNQPQHF. The CDR3 DNA reads as TGTGCCAGCTCACCAGGGAACTCCAATCAGCCCCAGCATTTT.

In this sample, this clone turned up once. The J gene is TRBJ1-1, the V gene TRBV27, with 9 bases fitting TRBD1. Germline V gene data show CDR1 as MNHEY and CDR2 as SMNVEV (reference sequence). This CDR3 contains 16 residues. J was trimmed by 0 bases and V by 6 bases; bases with no gene match: 8. The CDR3 is CASRSGQGLMNTEAFF. CDR3 nucleotide sequence: TGTGCCAGCAGATCCGGACAGGGGTTGATGAACACTGAAGCTTTCTTT.

The CDR3 here is CASSLISIQETQYF. The CDR3 nucleotides are TGTGCCAGCAGCTTAATCTCTATACAAGAGACCCAGTACTTC. V is TRBV7-2 and J is TRBJ2-5, with unresolved D. V lost 2 bases and J 2 bases, leaving 9 bases between the germline ends. CDR1 is SGHTA and CDR2 is FQGNSA in the germline V gene. This CDR3 region has 14 residues.

The gene calls are TRBV30 and TRBJ1-1; 9 nucleotides align to TRBD1. The germline V gene encodes CDR1 GTSNPN and CDR2 SVGIG (reference sequence). The CDR3 length is 16 residues. V lost 1 base and J lost 4; bases outside the gene matches: 10. For the CDR3, the DNA is TGTGCCTGGAGTGCGGGGGACAGGGCGATGGTCACTGAAGCTTTCTTT. Translation gives CAWSAGDRAMVTEAFF.

This clone has only one observation. The J gene is TRBJ2-3, the V gene TRBV4-1; either TRBD1 or TRBD2 may fit D (5 bases each). CDR3 length: 14 amino acids. Trimming removed 4 bases at V and 2 bases at J, with 10 bases between. The germline CDR1 and CDR2 sequences are MGHRA and YSYEKL. The DNA of the CDR3 is TGCGCCAGCAGCCTGGGACGAGACACAGATACGCAGTATTTT. It yields the protein CASSLGRDTDTQYF.

The chain has TRBV11-2 and TRBJ2-1; possibly TRBD2 for D (5 bases). Germline CDR1 SGHAT, CDR2 FQNNGV. V dropped 2 bases and J dropped 8 bases, with 19 bases sitting between them. The CDR3 covers 16 residues. CDR3 bases: TGTGCCAGCAGCTTACATGGGCGGTCGTCGAGGGATGAGCAGTTCTTC. It encodes CASSLHGRSSRDEQFF.

The chain carries TRBV2 and TRBJ2-7; no clear D gene. This CDR3 contains 11 residues. Trimming left V 6 bases short and J 4 bases short, with 7 bases between. Per germline, CDR1 SNHLY and CDR2 FYNNEI. CDR3 in amino acids: CASRSGYEQYF. The CDR3 DNA sequence: TGTGCCAGCAGGTCGGGTTACGAGCAGTACTTC.

The chain joins TRBV28 to TRBJ1-4, with D perhaps TRBD1 (5 bases). This CDR3 spans 15 amino acids. Germline V gene data show CDR1 as MDHEN and CDR2 as SYDVKM. Between the trimmed V and J ends, which lost 7 bases and 0 bases, there was a span of 12 bases. The CDR3 loop is CASTWTGATNEKLFF. The CDR3 coding sequence is TGTGCCAGCACCTGGACGGGGGCAACTAATGAAAAACTGTTTTTT.

The chain has TRBV28 and TRBJ2-7, with D uncertain. The CDR3 has 14 amino acids. Trimming removed 7 bases at V and 2 bases at J, with 15 bases between. CDR1 is MDHEN and CDR2 is SYDVKM in the germline V gene. CDR3 nucleotides: TGTGCCAGCAACGACGCAAGGGCAACCTACGAGCAGTACTTC. It specifies CASNDARATYEQYF. Supplemented by reference TRBV28 and TRBJ2-7, the full variable domain reads DVKVTQSSRYLVKRTGEKVFLECVQDMDHENMFWYRQDPGLGLRLIYFSYDVKMKEKGDIPEGYSVSREKKERFSLILESASTNQTSMYLCASNDARATYEQYFGPGTRLTVT.

This clone has just a few counts. V gene TRBV5-1 combines with J gene TRBJ2-7; possibly TRBD1 for D (6 bases). CDR1 and CDR2 from the germline V gene are SGHRS and YFSETQ. The V end lost 0 bases, the J end lost 2 bases, and 9 bases lay between the germline ends. This CDR3 is built from 14 residues. The CDR3: CASSLGRDTYEQYF. The CDR3 DNA is TGCGCCAGCAGCTTGGGAAGGGACACCTACGAGCAGTACTTC. The full variable domain, with the rest looked up from reference TRBV5-1 and TRBJ2-7, is KAGVTQTPRYLIKTRGQQVTLSCSPISGHRSVSWYQQTPGQGLQFLFEYFSETQRNKGNFPGRFSGRQFSNSRSEMNVSTLELGDSALYLCASSLGRDTYEQYFGPGTRLTVT.

The chain carries TRBV10-3 and TRBJ2-1, with 10 bases identical to TRBD2. The CDR3 is made up of 16 amino acids. Germline V gene lookup returns CDR1 ENHRY and CDR2 SYGVKD. V shed 4 bases, J shed 0 bases, and the junction held 3 bases outside the gene matches. In DNA, the CDR3 is TGTGCCATCAGTGCCGGACTAGCGGACTCCTACAATGAGCAGTTCTTC. Protein sequence: CAISAGLADSYNEQFF.